This T cell receptor beta chain was sequenced during a study of T cell changes during pregnancy in multiple sclerosis. The repertoire was sequenced with immunoSEQ multiplex PCR; TCRdb's copy has only in-frame clones and lacks some. The data show about 79,000 clones, 85% to 95% seen once. Sequenced here: peripheral blood, sampled in the second trimester of pregnancy. The source of this sequence is a female donor in good health, enrolled as a control in a pregnancy study.

The CDR3 here is CASSSDRGEKYNEQFF. Here the CDR3 DNA reads TGTGCCAGCAGCTCGGACAGGGGGGAGAAGTACAATGAGCAGTTCTTC. V and J are TRBV7-2 and TRBJ2-1; 10 positions agree with TRBD1. Trimming cost V 4 bases and J 4 bases; bases outside gene matches: 7. Per the germline V gene, CDR1 is SGHTA and CDR2 is FQGNSA. This CDR3 region has 16 residues.